This T cell receptor (beta chain) was identified in a study of CXCR3-negative and CXCR3-positive naive CD8 T cells. This CDR3 is 12 amino acids long. Germline V CDR1 and CDR2: MNHEY, SVGAGI. The TRB libraries of cDNA were built by UMI-labeled 5' RACE. Each CDR3 protein gets one entry in TCRdb, which reprocessed the 5' RACE reads and gives no DNA. This repertoire includes 45,000 to 65,000 distinct CDR3 sequences. Sequencing was carried out using naive CXCR3- CD8+ T cells from blood. Stated subset: CD45RO-CCR7+CD27+CD95- naive CD8+ T cells lacking CXCR3 (TNR3-). The chain recombines TRBV6-5 with TRBJ2-1; there is no DNA to check the TCRdb D call of TRBD2. The receptor's source is a human donor in good health. Some clones in this sample may be carry-over from other donors' samples. CDR3 amino acids: CASSLEDNEQFF.